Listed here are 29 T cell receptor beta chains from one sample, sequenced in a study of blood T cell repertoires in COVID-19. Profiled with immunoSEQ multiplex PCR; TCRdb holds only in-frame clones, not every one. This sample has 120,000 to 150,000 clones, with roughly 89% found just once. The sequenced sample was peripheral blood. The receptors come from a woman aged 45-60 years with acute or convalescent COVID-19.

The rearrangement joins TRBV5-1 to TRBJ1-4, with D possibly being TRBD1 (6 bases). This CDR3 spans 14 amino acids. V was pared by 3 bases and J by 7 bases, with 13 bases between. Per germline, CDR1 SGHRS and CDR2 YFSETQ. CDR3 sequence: CASSSVTGSEKLFF. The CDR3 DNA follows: TGCGCCAGCAGCTCGGTTACAGGGAGTGAAAAACTGTTTTTT. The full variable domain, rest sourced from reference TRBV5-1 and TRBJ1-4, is KAGVTQTPRYLIKTRGQQVTLSCSPISGHRSVSWYQQTPGQGLQFLFEYFSETQRNKGNFPGRFSGRQFSNSRSEMNVSTLELGDSALYLCASSSVTGSEKLFFGSGTQLSVL.

The CDR3 DNA follows: TGCGCCAGCACCCCGAGACAGGGAGCCGGCACTGAAGCTTTCTTT. Protein sequence: CASTPRQGAGTEAFF. The chain employs TRBV23-1 and TRBJ1-1; TRBD1 matches 7 bases. TRBV23-1 is labeled an ORF, and its function is uncertain. The ends lost 7 bases at V and 4 bases at J; junction bases unmatched: 12. The CDR3 extends over 15 amino acids.

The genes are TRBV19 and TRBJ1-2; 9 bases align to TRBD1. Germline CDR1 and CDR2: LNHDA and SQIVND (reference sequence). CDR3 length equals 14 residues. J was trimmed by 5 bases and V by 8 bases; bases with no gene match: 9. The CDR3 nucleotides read TGTGCCAGTGAACAGGGGGCGCAAATTTATGGCTACACCTTC. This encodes CASEQGAQIYGYTF. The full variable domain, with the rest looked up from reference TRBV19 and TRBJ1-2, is DGGITQSPKYLFRKEGQNVTLSCEQNLNHDAMYWYRQDPGQGLRLIYYSQIVNDFQKGDIAEGYSVSREKKESFPLTVTSAQKNPTAFYLCASEQGAQIYGYTFGSGTRLTVV.

The CDR3, as DNA: TGCGCCAGCAGCGGGACAGGGTACTCCTACAATGAGCAGTTCTTC. Its translation is CASSGTGYSYNEQFF. The genes are TRBV5-1 and TRBJ2-1, with 9 nucleotides matching TRBD1. The V segment lost 4 bases and the J segment 0 bases; nucleotides outside the gene matches: 2. Germline V gives CDR1 SGHRS, CDR2 YFSETQ. The CDR3 is 15 residues long. The full variable domain, with the rest looked up from reference TRBV5-1 and TRBJ2-1, is KAGVTQTPRYLIKTRGQQVTLSCSPISGHRSVSWYQQTPGQGLQFLFEYFSETQRNKGNFPGRFSGRQFSNSRSEMNVSTLELGDSALYLCASSGTGYSYNEQFFGPGTRLTVL.

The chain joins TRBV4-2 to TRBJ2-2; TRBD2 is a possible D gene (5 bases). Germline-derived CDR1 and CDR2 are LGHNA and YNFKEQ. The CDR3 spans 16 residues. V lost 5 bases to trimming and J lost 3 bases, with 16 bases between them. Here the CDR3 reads CASSARLASYTGELFF. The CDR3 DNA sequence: TGTGCCAGCAGCGCAAGGCTGGCTAGCTACACCGGGGAGCTGTTTTTT.

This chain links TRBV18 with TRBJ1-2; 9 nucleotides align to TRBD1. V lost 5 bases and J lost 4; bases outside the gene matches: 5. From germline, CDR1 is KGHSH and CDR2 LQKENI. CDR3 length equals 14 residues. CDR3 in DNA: TGTGCCAGCTCAAAGGACAGGGGAGGCTATGGCTACACCTTC. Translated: CASSKDRGGYGYTF.

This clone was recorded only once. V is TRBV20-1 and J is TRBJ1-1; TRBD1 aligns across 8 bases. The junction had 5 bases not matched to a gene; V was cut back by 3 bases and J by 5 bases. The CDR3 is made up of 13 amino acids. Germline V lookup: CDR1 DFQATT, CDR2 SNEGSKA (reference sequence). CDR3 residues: CSASETGETEAFF. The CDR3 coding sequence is TGCAGTGCTAGTGAGACAGGGGAGACTGAAGCTTTCTTT.

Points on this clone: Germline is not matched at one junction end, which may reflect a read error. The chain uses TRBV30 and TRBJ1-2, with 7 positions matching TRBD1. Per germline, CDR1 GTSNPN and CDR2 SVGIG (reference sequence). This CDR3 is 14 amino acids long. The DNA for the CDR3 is TGTGCCTGGAGTCGTACAGGGGCGAACTCTGGCTACACCTTC. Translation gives CAWSRTGANSGYTF.

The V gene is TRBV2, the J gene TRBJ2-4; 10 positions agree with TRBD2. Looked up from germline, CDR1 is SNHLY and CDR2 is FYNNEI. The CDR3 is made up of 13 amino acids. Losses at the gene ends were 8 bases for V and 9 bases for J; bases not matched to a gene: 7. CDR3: CASGPAGGVIQYF. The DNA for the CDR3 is TGTGCCAGCGGACCAGCGGGGGGGGTCATTCAGTACTTC.

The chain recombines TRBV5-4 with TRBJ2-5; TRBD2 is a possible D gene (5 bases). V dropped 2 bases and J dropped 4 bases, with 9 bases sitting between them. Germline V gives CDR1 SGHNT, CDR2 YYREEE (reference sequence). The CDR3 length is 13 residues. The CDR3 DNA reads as TGTGCCAGCAGCTTCACGGCGGGAGAGACCCAGTACTTC. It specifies CASSFTAGETQYF.

CDR3: CATSAANYGYTF. The CDR3 region has the DNA TGTGCCACCAGTGCGGCTAACTATGGCTACACCTTC. The chain is built from TRBV24-1 and TRBJ1-2; no clear D gene. CDR1 is KGHDR, CDR2 SFDVKD, per germline. The CDR3 is 12 residues long. The V end lost 5 bases, the J end lost 0 bases, and 3 bases lay between the germline ends.

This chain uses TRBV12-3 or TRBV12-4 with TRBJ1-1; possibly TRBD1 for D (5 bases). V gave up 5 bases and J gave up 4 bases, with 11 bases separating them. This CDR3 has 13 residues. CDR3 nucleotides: TGTGCCAGCAGTCGGGACTGGGGCACTGAAGCTTTCTTT. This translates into CASSRDWGTEAFF.

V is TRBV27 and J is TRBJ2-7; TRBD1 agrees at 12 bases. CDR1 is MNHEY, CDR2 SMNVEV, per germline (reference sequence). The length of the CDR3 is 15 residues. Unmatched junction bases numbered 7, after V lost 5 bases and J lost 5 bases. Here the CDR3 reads CASSVRDRGQDEQYF. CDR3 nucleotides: TGTGCCAGCAGTGTACGGGACAGGGGGCAGGACGAGCAGTACTTC.

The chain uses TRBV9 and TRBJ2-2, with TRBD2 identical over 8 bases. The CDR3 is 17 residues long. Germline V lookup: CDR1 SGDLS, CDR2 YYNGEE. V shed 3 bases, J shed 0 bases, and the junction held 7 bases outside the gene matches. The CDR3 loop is CASSGPRGGANTGELFF. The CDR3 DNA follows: TGTGCCAGCAGCGGCCCCCGGGGGGGGGCGAACACCGGGGAGCTGTTTTTT.

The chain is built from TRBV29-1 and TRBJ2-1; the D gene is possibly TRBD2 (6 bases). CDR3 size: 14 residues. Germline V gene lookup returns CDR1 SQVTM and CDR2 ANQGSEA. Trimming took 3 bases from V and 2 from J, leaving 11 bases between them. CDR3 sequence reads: CSVDARGPYNEQFF. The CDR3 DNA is TGCAGCGTTGACGCGCGGGGACCCTACAATGAGCAGTTCTTC.

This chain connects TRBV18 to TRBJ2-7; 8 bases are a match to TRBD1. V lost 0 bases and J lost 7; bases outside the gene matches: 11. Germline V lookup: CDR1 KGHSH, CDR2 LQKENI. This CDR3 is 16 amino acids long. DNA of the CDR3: TGTGCCAGCTCACCACCCCAGGGGGCTAGCACTAGAGAGCAGTACTTC. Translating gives CASSPPQGASTREQYF.

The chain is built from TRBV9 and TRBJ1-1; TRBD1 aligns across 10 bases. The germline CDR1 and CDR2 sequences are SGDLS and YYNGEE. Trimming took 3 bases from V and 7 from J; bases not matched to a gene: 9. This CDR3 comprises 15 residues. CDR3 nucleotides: TGTGCCAGCAGCGCCGTGACAGGGGGCTTCGGTGAAGCTTTCTTT. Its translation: CASSAVTGGFGEAFF.

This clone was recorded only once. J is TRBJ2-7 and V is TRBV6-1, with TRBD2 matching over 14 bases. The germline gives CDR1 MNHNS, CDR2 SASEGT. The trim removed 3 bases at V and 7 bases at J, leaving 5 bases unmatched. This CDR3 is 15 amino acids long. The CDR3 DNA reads TGTGCCAGCAGTGAGGGACTAGCGGGAGTTAGGGAGCAGTACTTC. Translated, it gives CASSEGLAGVREQYF.

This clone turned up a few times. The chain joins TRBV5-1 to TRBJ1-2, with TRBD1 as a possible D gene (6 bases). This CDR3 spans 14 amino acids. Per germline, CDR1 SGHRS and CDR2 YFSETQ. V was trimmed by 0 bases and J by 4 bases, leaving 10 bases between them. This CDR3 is CASSLDRAIYGYTF. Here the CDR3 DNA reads TGCGCCAGCAGCTTGGACAGGGCCATCTATGGCTACACCTTC.

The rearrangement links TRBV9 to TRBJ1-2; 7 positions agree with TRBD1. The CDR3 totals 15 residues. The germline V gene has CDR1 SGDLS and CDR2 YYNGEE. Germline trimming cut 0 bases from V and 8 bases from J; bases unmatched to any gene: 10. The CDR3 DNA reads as TGTGCCAGCAGCGTAGCGGGGACAGTGAATCAGGGCTACACCTTC. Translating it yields CASSVAGTVNQGYTF.

The CDR3 sequence: CASSTSGRDEQYF. The CDR3 DNA reads TGTGCCAGCAGCACTAGCGGGCGGGACGAGCAGTACTTC. The V gene is TRBV9, the J gene TRBJ2-7; 9 nucleotides match TRBD2. This CDR3 contains 13 residues. Germline CDR1 is SGDLS and CDR2 is YYNGEE. Trimming cost V 4 bases and J 5 bases; bases outside gene matches: 4.

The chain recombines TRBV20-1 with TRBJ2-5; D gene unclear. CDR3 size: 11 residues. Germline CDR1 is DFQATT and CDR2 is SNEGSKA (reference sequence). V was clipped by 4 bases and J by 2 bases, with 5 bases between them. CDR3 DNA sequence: TGCAGTGCTACCGGGCAAGAGACCCAGTACTTC. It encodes CSATGQETQYF.

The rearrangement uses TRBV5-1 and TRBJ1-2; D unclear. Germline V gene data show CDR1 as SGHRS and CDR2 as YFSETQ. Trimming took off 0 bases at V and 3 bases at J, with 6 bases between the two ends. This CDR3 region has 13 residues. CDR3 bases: TGCGCCAGCAGCTTGGCTACGGACTATGGCTACACCTTC. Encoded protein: CASSLATDYGYTF.

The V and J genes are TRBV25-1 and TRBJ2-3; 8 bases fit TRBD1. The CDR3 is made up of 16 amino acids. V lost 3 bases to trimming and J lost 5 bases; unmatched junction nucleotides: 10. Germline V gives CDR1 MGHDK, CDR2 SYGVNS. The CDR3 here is CASSDSGQGRIDTQYF. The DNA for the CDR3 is TGTGCCAGCAGTGATTCCGGACAGGGCCGGATAGATACGCAGTATTTT.

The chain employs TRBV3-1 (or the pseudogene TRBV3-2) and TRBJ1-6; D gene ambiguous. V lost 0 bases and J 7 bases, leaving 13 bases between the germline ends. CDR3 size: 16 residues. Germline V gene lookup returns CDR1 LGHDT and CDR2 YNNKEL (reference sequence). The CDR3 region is CASSQEDGLSNSPLHF. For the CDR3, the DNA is TGTGCCAGCAGCCAAGAGGACGGACTCTCCAATTCACCCCTCCACTTT.

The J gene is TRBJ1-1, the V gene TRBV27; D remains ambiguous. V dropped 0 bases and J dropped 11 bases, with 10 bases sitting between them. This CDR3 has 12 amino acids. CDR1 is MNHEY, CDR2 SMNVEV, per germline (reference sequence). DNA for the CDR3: TGTGCCAGCAGTTTATCGAGTGGTATGGCTTTCTTT. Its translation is CASSLSSGMAFF.

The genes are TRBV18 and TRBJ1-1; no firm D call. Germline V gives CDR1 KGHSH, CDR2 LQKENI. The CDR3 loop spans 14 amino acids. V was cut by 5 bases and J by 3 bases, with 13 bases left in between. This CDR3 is CASSSNSRDTEAFF. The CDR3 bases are TGTGCCAGCTCATCTAACTCGCGGGACACTGAAGCTTTCTTT.

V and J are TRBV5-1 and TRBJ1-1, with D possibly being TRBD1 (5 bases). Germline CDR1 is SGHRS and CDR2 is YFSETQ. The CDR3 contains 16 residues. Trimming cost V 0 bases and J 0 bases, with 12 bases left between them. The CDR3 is CASSLARQLLNTEAFF. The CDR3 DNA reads TGCGCCAGCAGCTTGGCCAGACAGCTTTTGAACACTGAAGCTTTCTTT.

The CDR3 DNA follows: TGTGCCAGCAGCCAGGAGGGGGCGAGCGGCTACACCTTC. This gives the protein CASSQEGASGYTF. V usage is TRBV14 and J usage is TRBJ1-2; TRBD1 matches 7 bases. J lost 8 bases, V lost 3 bases, and 6 bases had no gene match. This CDR3 is built from 13 residues. CDR1 and CDR2 from the germline V gene are SGHDN and FVKESK.